These 14 T cell receptor beta chains share one sample of origin, sequenced in a study of cytomegalovirus exposure and HLA in healthy donors. The PCR used 60 Vbeta and 13 Jbeta primers. Assay used: immunoSEQ multiplex PCR; TCRdb lists only in-frame clones, some missing. Of around 120,000 clones detected, about 80% appear once; the ten largest clones hold roughly 4%. The sample taken for sequencing was PBMCs. The receptors stem from a woman aged 40-49 years in good health and CMV-seronegative.

The CDR3 DNA is TGTGCCAGTAGTACCGGACAGAATCAGCCCCAGCATTTT. It codes for CASSTGQNQPQHF. The chain uses TRBV19 and TRBJ1-5; possible D gene TRBD1, 6 bases. The CDR3 is made up of 13 amino acids. CDR1 is LNHDA and CDR2 is SQIVND in the germline V gene (reference sequence). The V end was cut by 4 bases, the J end by 4 bases, with 8 bases between.

This sequence joins TRBV5-4 and TRBJ2-3, with 8 bases aligning to TRBD2. The CDR3 is made up of 18 amino acids. Per germline, CDR1 SGHNT and CDR2 YYREEE (reference sequence). The J segment lost 0 bases and the V segment lost 0 bases, leaving 9 bases of the junction unmatched. CDR3 coding DNA: TGTGCCAGCAGCTTGGTTACCGCGGGGGGCTCTAGCACAGATACGCAGTATTTT. Its translation is CASSLVTAGGSSTDTQYF.

The chain carries TRBV7-2 and TRBJ1-3; D remains unclear. Trimming shortened V by 5 bases and J by 1 base, and 12 bases separated the two germline ends. Germline CDR1 reads SGHTA; CDR2 reads FQGNSA. The CDR3 totals 15 residues. The CDR3 nucleotides are TGTGCCAGCAGCCCGGTTGTGAATTCTGGAAACACCATATATTTT. Its translation: CASSPVVNSGNTIYF.

This sequence joins TRBV29-1 and TRBJ2-3, with 10 bases lining up with TRBD1. The V gene end was trimmed by 1 base and the J gene end by 5 bases; junction bases not matched to a gene: 3. Looked up from germline, CDR1 is SQVTM and CDR2 is ANQGSEA. The CDR3 extends over 14 amino acids. The CDR3 sequence is CSVEGDRGVDTQYF. In DNA form, the CDR3 reads TGCAGCGTTGAAGGGGACAGGGGTGTAGATACGCAGTATTTT.

The V call is TRBV27, the J call TRBJ2-1; the match to TRBD1 covers 11 bases. CDR3 length: 16 residues. Germline CDR1 reads MNHEY; CDR2 reads SMNVEV (reference sequence). After removal of 6 bases from V and 6 bases from J, the junction contained 10 bases not matched to a gene. The CDR3 is CASSYLGTGGGNEQFF. The CDR3 nucleotides are TGTGCCAGCAGCTATCTAGGGACAGGGGGGGGCAATGAGCAGTTCTTC.

The chain recombines TRBV7-3 with TRBJ2-7; a possible D gene is TRBD1 (6 bases). This CDR3 has 16 amino acids. Per the germline V gene, CDR1 is SGHTA and CDR2 is FQGTGA. Trimming cost V 2 bases and J 4 bases, with 18 bases left between them. CDR3 in DNA: TGTGCCAGCAGCTTAGGACCTGGGGGCAGGTCTTACGAGCAGTACTTC. It translates to CASSLGPGGRSYEQYF.

V is TRBV6-1 and J is TRBJ1-3; the D is unclear. The CDR3 runs 15 residues. The germline CDR1 and CDR2 sequences are MNHNS and SASEGT. The germline V and J ends were trimmed by 3 bases and 0 bases, with 9 bases remaining between them. As DNA, the CDR3 is TGTGCCAGCAGTGACCCACTGGTCTCTGGAAACACCATATATTTT. Translation: CASSDPLVSGNTIYF.

This chain connects TRBV7-2 to TRBJ1-2, with TRBD1 matching 7 bases. Germline CDR1 and CDR2: SGHTA and FQGNSA. V gave up 6 bases and J gave up 5 bases; unmatched junction bases: 6. The CDR3 contains 13 residues. The DNA for the CDR3 is TGTGCCAGCAGTGAGGACAGGAGTTATGGCTACACCTTC. Its translation: CASSEDRSYGYTF.

The genes are TRBV10-1 and TRBJ1-5; the D is unclear. There are 16 residues in the CDR3. Germline values: CDR1 WNHNN, CDR2 SYGVQD (reference sequence). V lost 9 bases to trimming and J lost 11 bases, with 29 bases between them. The chain's CDR3 is CASPSRDLGRISAQHF. As DNA, the CDR3 is TGCGCCAGTCCATCCCGGGATTTGGGCCGAATCAGTGCCCAGCATTTT.

V is TRBV11-2 and J is TRBJ1-2; 7 bases map to TRBD1. This CDR3 region has 15 residues. Germline loops: CDR1 SGHAT, CDR2 FQNNGV. After removal of 3 bases from V and 0 bases from J, the junction contained 4 bases not matched to a gene. This chain's CDR3 is CASSFAGTANYGYTF. CDR3 in DNA: TGTGCCAGCAGCTTTGCCGGGACAGCTAACTATGGCTACACCTTC.

The chain is built from TRBV6-6 and TRBJ2-7; 8 nucleotides match TRBD2. The CDR3 has 14 amino acids. Per the germline V gene, CDR1 is MNHNY and CDR2 is SVGAGI (reference sequence). The V gene end was trimmed by 8 bases and the J gene end by 6 bases; junction bases not matched to a gene: 12. CDR3 in DNA: TGTGCCAGCGGGTCGCGGGGGGACCCTATCGAGCAGTACTTC. The encoded protein is CASGSRGDPIEQYF.

This chain joins TRBV4-3 and TRBJ1-2; 7 bases are a match to TRBD1. CDR3 length: 14 residues. The trim removed 4 bases at V and 8 bases at J, leaving 10 bases unmatched. Germline CDR1 LGHNA, CDR2 YSLEER. In nucleotides, the CDR3 is TGCGCCAGCAGCCTCGATACAGGGGTCCGGGGCTACACCTTC. Its translation: CASSLDTGVRGYTF.

This chain connects TRBV28 to TRBJ1-2; no clear D. There are 11 residues in the CDR3. Trimming took off 7 bases at V and 5 bases at J, with 8 bases between the two ends. Germline CDR1 reads MDHEN; CDR2 reads SYDVKM. CDR3: CASNRGYGYTF. In nucleotides, the CDR3 is TGTGCCAGCAATCGCGGTTATGGCTACACCTTC.

The V and J genes are TRBV11-1 and TRBJ2-7; 7 nucleotides align to TRBD2. CDR1 is SGHAT, CDR2 FQDESV, per germline (reference sequence). J was trimmed by 1 base and V by 0 bases; bases with no gene match: 0. This CDR3 is 14 amino acids long. CDR3 sequence (DNA): TGTGCCAGCAGCTTAGCGGGAGGGTCCTACGAGCAGTACTTC. This translates into CASSLAGGSYEQYF.